Presented here are 9 T cell receptor beta chains from one specimen sequenced in a study of Ad26.COV2.S vaccination and SARS-CoV-2 variants (dated by TCRdb to the early 2020s). Libraries were constructed by the immunoSEQ multiplex PCR assay. TCRdb mirrors the immuneACCESS table, restricted to in-frame sequences. Some clones are absent from its copies; in checked studies, under half trace to an unresolved V gene, and the reason for the others is unknown. This sample lists 300,000 to 400,000 clones; about 85% were detected once. Of the sample, about 3.3% falls within the top ten clones. The treatment or condition label on this specimen signifies: 19 received Ad26.COV2.S at low or high dose, single or two shots; several received placebo; per-sample allocation not given. For vaccine and placebo recipients, the sequenced repertoires came from samples collected on day 63 after the first injection. The input for sequencing was peripheral blood, taken in a trial of Ad26.COV2.S vaccine versus placebo. The receptors shown here come from a person between 18 and 65 years old who received the Ad26.COV2.S COVID-19 vaccine or a placebo.

This chain connects TRBV20-1 to TRBJ1-1; 8 positions match TRBD1. The CDR3 consists of 10 residues. Germline V gene data show CDR1 as DFQATT and CDR2 as SNEGSKA (reference sequence). Unmatched junction bases numbered 2, after V lost 4 bases and J lost 10 bases. The CDR3 region has the DNA TGCAGTGCTACGGGACAGGCAGCTTTCTTT. Translated: CSATGQAAFF.

CDR3 residues: CASSYPLGTPRNTEAFF. In DNA form, the CDR3 reads TGTGCCAGCAGTTACCCGCTCGGCACTCCACGAAACACTGAAGCTTTCTTT. The chain links TRBV6-2 or TRBV6-3 to TRBJ1-1; D is undetermined. CDR1 and CDR2 (germline): MNHEY, SVGEGT. V was cut by 2 bases and J by 2 bases, with 18 bases left in between. The CDR3 runs 17 residues.

The chain has TRBV7-2 and TRBJ2-3; the D gene could be TRBD1 or TRBD2 (5 bases each). The germline gives CDR1 SGHTA, CDR2 FQGNSA. CDR3 size: 14 residues. V shed 4 bases and J shed 1 base, with 9 bases lying between them. CDR3 DNA: TGTGCCAGCAGCTATGGGACGGGCACAGATACGCAGTATTTT. It codes for CASSYGTGTDTQYF.

This clone was picked up one time. The rearrangement joins TRBV30 to TRBJ2-3; D gene ambiguous. Germline V lookup: CDR1 GTSNPN, CDR2 SVGIG (reference sequence). V was trimmed by 1 base and J by 0 bases, leaving 8 bases between them. This CDR3 comprises 14 residues. For the CDR3, the DNA is TGTGCCTGGAGTGGCCTCTCTAGCACAGATACGCAGTATTTT. Translated: CAWSGLSSTDTQYF.

V usage is TRBV29-1 and J usage is TRBJ2-1; D unresolved. CDR1 is SQVTM and CDR2 is ANQGSEA in the germline V gene. The CDR3 contains 11 residues. Trimming pared 7 bases from V and 3 bases from J, leaving 7 bases between. The CDR3 DNA follows: TGCAGCGCCGACCACTACAATGAGCAGTTCTTC. Its translation is CSADHYNEQFF.

The chain links TRBV5-6 to TRBJ2-5; 11 bases align to TRBD1. The CDR3 spans 15 residues. The junction had 6 bases not matched to a gene; V was cut back by 4 bases and J by 4 bases. Germline V gene data show CDR1 as SGHDT and CDR2 as YYEEEE. CDR3 region: CASSPGTGGLETQYF. The CDR3 nucleotides read TGTGCCAGCAGCCCGGGGACAGGGGGACTAGAGACCCAGTACTTC.

With regard to this clone: Other DNA sequences in this sample translate to the same CDR3. The genes are TRBV6-5 and TRBJ2-2; D possibly corresponds to TRBD2 (5 bases). There are 14 residues in the CDR3. V shed 2 bases and J shed 5 bases, with 9 bases lying between them. Germline V gives CDR1 MNHEY, CDR2 SVGAGI. CDR3 loop: CASSYDSGTGELFF. The CDR3 DNA reads TGTGCCAGCAGTTACGATTCGGGAACCGGGGAGCTGTTTTTT.

The genes are TRBV27 and TRBJ2-1; 7 bases map to TRBD2. This CDR3 has 14 residues. Germline trimming cut 10 bases from V and 3 bases from J; bases unmatched to any gene: 9. Germline lookup yields CDR1 MNHEY and CDR2 SMNVEV (reference sequence). The CDR3 sequence is CATGDYHLYNEQFF. CDR3 DNA: TGTGCCACCGGGGACTATCATCTCTACAATGAGCAGTTCTTC.

This chain joins TRBV6-5 and TRBJ2-1; D remains unclear. Trimming took 6 bases from V and 2 from J, leaving 5 bases between them. The germline gives CDR1 MNHEY, CDR2 SVGAGI. This CDR3 has 12 amino acids. CDR3 in DNA: TGTGCCAGCAGGGGTCCCTACAATGAGCAGTTCTTC. Its protein product is CASRGPYNEQFF.